Here is one T cell receptor beta chain with its context. These data originate in a study of T cells expressing NK-cell markers. In the study overall: Repertoire data for TCR beta were derived from sorted T cells (CD3+CD56+NKG2C+, CD3+CD56+NKG2C- and CD3+CD56-NKG2C+).

Germline V lookup: CDR1 MNHEY, CDR2 SVGEGT. This CDR3 contains 14 residues. After re-calling the 5' RACE reads, TCRdb lists one entry per CDR3 protein, DNA absent. This sample's clone table lists about 150,000 distinct CDR3 sequences. Sequencing input: blood T cells: a sorted CD56 or NKG2C T cell subset, CD4+ or CD8+ T cells, or bulk PBMC T cells (not recorded which). V usage is TRBV6-2 or TRBV6-3 and J usage is TRBJ2-2; no DNA is available, so the TRBD1 call from TCRdb remains unchecked. The sequence was obtained from a woman in her forties or fifties in good health. The CDR3 reads CASSWGRGSGELFF.